The sequence of this TCR beta chain was determined in a study of OX40 agonist ivuxolimab in advanced cancers. Profiling relied on immunoSEQ multiplex PCR, and the TCRdb table lists in-frame clones only, not all of them. The data show around 85,000 clones, more than 80% seen once. Patients were excluded for autoimmune disease history or systemic immunosuppression. This clone has just one count. The CDR3 totals 13 residues. V was shortened by 4 bases and J by 1 base, with 7 bases between the two germline ends. Germline loops: CDR1 LGHNA, CDR2 YSLEER. The sequence was collected from an adult with an advanced solid tumor such as melanoma, head and neck, liver or kidney cancer. The sample in question was CD4+ or CD8+ T cells sorted from blood, obtained in a trial of the OX40 agonist ivuxolimab. The J gene is TRBJ1-1, the V gene TRBV4-3; no clear D gene. The chain's CDR3 is CASSRGENTEAFF. For the CDR3, the DNA is TGCGCCAGCAGCCGGGGAGAGAACACTGAAGCTTTCTTT.